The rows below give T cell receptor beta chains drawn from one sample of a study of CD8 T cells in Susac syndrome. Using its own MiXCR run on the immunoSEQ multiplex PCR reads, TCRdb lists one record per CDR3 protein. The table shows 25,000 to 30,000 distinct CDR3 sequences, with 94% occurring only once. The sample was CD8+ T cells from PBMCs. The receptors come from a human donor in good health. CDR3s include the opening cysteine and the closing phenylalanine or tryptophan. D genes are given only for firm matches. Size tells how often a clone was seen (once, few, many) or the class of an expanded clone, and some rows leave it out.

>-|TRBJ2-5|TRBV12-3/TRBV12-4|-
CASSKNTGETQYF
TGTGCCAGCAGTAAGAACACAGGGGAGACCCAGTACTTC
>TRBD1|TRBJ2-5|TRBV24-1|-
CATSERVYRGLGTQETQYF
TGTGCCACCAGTGAAAGGGTCTACAGGGGGCTCGGGACCCAAGAGACCCAGTACTTC
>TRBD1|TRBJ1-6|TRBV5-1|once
CASSRDSPAYNSPLHF
TGCGCCAGCAGCCGGGACAGTCCTGCCTATAATTCACCCCTCCACTTT
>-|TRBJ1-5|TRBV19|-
CASSHGRDNQPQHF
TGTGCCAGTAGTCACGGCAGGGACAATCAGCCCCAGCATTTT
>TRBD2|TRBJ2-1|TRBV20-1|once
CSARVASGGHLWNEQFF
TGCAGTGCTAGAGTTGCTAGCGGGGGACACCTTTGGAATGAGCAGTTCTTC
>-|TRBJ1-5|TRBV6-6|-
CASTGGRVVNQPQHF
TGTGCCAGCACAGGAGGGCGAGTGGTTAATCAGCCCCAGCATTTT
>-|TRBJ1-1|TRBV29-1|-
CSVEDTGIEAFF
TGCAGCGTTGAAGACACAGGGATTGAAGCTTTCTTT
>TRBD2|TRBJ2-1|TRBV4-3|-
CASSQGLAGGYNEQFF
TGCGCCAGCAGCCAAGGACTAGCGGGGGGGTACAATGAGCAGTTCTTC
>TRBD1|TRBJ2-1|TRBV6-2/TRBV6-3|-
CASSYVNRGNEQFF
TGTGCCAGCAGTTACGTAAACAGGGGAAATGAGCAGTTCTTC
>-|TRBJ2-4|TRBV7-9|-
CASSVDGKNIQYF
TGTGCCAGCAGCGTCGACGGGAAAAACATTCAGTACTTC
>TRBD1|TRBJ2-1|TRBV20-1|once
CSAVTGEYNEQFF
TGCAGTGCTGTGACAGGGGAATACAATGAGCAGTTCTTC
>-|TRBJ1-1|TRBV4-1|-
CASSQETREASEAFF
TGCGCCAGCAGCCAAGAAACCAGGGAAGCGTCTGAAGCTTTCTTT
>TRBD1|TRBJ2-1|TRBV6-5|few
CASSLQGANEQFF
TGTGCCAGCAGCCTACAGGGGGCGAATGAGCAGTTCTTC
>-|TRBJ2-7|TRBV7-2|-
CASSLGGDPYYEQYF
TGTGCCAGCAGCTTAGGGGGAGACCCGTACTACGAGCAGTACTTC
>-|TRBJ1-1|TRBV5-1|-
CASRRGTGPPMNTEAFF
TGCGCCAGCAGACGCGGGACGGGGCCCCCCATGAACACTGAAGCTTTCTTT
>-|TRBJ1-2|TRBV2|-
CASSEGSGNYGYTF
TGTGCCAGCAGTGAGGGGTCGGGAAACTATGGCTACACCTTC
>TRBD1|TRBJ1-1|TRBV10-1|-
CASSRGRRTEAFF
TGCGCCAGCAGCAGGGGGCGGCGCACTGAAGCTTTCTTT
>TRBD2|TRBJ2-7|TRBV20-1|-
CSATTSGSYEQYF
TGCAGTGCTACAACTAGCGGTTCCTACGAGCAGTACTTC
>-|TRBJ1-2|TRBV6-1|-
CASSAPYGYTF
TGTGCCAGCAGTGCCCCTTATGGCTACACCTTC
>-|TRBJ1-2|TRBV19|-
CASSMTANYGYTF
TGTGCCAGTAGTATGACAGCTAACTATGGCTACACCTTC
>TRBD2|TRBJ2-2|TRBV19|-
CASSIQTSGGARGGELFF
TGTGCCAGTAGTATACAGACTAGCGGGGGGGCCCGGGGCGGGGAGCTGTTTTTT
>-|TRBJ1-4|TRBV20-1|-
CSARTGPTNEKLFF
TGCAGTGCTCGGACGGGCCCAACTAATGAAAAACTGTTTTTT
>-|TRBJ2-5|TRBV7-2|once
CASSLPGYETQYF
TGTGCCAGCAGCTTACCGGGGTACGAGACCCAGTACTTC
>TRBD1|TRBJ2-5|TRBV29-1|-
CSVEEGETGGLMETQYF
TGCAGCGTTGAAGAAGGGGAGACAGGGGGCTTGATGGAGACCCAGTACTTC
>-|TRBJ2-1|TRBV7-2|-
CASPNEQFF
TGTGCCAGCCCCAATGAGCAGTTCTTC
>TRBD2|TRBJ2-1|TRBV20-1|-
CSARRAGGSNEQFF
TGCAGTGCTAGGCGAGCGGGGGGGAGTAATGAGCAGTTCTTC
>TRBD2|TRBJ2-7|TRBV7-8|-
CASSPLGGGTLYEQYF
TGTGCCAGCAGCCCCCTAGGCGGGGGTACTCTCTACGAGCAGTACTTC
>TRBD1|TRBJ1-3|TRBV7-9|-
CASSFYDRGTGNTIYF
TGTGCCAGCAGCTTCTACGACAGGGGGACTGGAAACACCATATATTTT
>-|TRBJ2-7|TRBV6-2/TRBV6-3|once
CASSSPGLTDHEQYF
TGTGCCAGCAGTTCTCCGGGACTCACAGACCACGAGCAGTACTTC
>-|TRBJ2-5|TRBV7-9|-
CASSLDTKETQYF
TGTGCCAGCAGCTTGGACACCAAAGAGACCCAGTACTTC
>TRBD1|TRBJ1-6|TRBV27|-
CASSFGTGDNSPLHF
TGTGCCAGCAGTTTTGGAACAGGGGATAATTCACCCCTCCACTTT
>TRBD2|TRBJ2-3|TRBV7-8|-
CASSLGTSGALDTQYF
TGTGCCAGCAGCTTAGGGACTAGCGGGGCCCTAGATACGCAGTATTTT
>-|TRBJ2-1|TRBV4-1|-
CASSQVGGAWNEQFF
TGCGCCAGCAGCCAAGTGGGGGGAGCTTGGAATGAGCAGTTCTTC
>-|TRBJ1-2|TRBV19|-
CASKRSTNYGYTF
TGTGCCAGTAAGAGATCAACTAACTATGGCTACACCTTC
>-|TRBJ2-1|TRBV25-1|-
CASSSAGHTYNEQFF
TGTGCCAGCTCTTCAGCGGGCCATACCTACAATGAGCAGTTCTTC
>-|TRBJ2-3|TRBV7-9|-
CASGAPRQVDTDTQYF
TGTGCCAGCGGAGCCCCGAGACAGGTTGACACAGATACGCAGTATTTT
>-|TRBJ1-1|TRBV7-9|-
CASSLGWGENTEAFF
TGTGCCAGCAGCTTAGGTTGGGGGGAGAACACTGAAGCTTTCTTT
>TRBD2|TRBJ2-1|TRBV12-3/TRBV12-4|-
CASSPGTSGGRAYNEQFF
TGTGCCAGCAGTCCCGGGACTAGCGGGGGCCGCGCCTACAATGAGCAGTTCTTC
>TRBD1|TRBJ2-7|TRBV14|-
CASSQRDRETPPYTYEQYF
TGTGCCAGCAGCCAGAGGGACAGGGAAACTCCCCCATACACCTACGAGCAGTACTTC
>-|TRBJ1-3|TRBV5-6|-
CASSPDRDQRHTIYF
TGTGCCAGCAGCCCAGACCGGGACCAACGCCACACCATATATTTT
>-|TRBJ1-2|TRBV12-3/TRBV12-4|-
CASSSLPAYGYTF
TGTGCCAGCAGTTCCCTCCCGGCCTATGGCTACACCTTC
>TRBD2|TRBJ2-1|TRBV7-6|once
CASSLGGGSYNEQFF
TGTGCCAGCAGCTTAGGGGGGGGCTCCTACAATGAGCAGTTCTTC